The clone carrying this TCR beta chain appeared a single time. Its antigen remains unidentified. Researchers ran the PCR with 60 Vbeta and 13 Jbeta primers. Clones were read by immunoSEQ multiplex PCR, and TCRdb kept only the in-frame ones, dropping some. The data show more than 150,000 clones, with roughly 87% seen just once and roughly 0.23% held by the top ten. The CDR3 spans 13 residues. V was trimmed by 1 base and J by 2 bases, leaving 6 bases between them. CDR1 and CDR2 (germline): SGHNT, YYREEE (reference sequence). The data were obtained in a study of cytomegalovirus exposure and HLA in healthy donors. Study conclusions and caveats: A later analysis found TCR association rates differed by HLA locus, highest for DRB1 and lowest for HLA-C. Earlier findings revealed that most TCR beta V segments proved productive either about 87% or about 30% of the time.

Sequencing used PBMCs. The source of this sequence is a girl younger than two in good health and CMV-seronegative. The rearrangement uses TRBV5-4 and TRBJ1-2; D is uncertain. In nucleotides, the CDR3 is TGTGCCAGCAGCTTGTCCCCAAACTATGGCTACACCTTC. This translates into CASSLSPNYGYTF.